Sequencing of this TCR beta chain was carried out in a study of Graves' ophthalmopathy and Graves' hyperthyroidism. Trimming cost V 2 bases and J 1 base; bases outside gene matches: 13. CDR1 and CDR2 (germline): GTSNPN, SVGIG (reference sequence). CDR3 length equals 19 residues. This clonotype has at least ten counts. Antigen specificity is unknown. Researchers took RNA transcripts and amplified TCR beta CDR3 regions from them. The library came from an HTBI-primed first-round RT-PCR and a second-round multiplex PCR. Using its own MiXCR run on the multiplex PCR reads, TCRdb lists one record per CDR3 protein. The sample includes roughly 500,000 distinct CDR3 sequences, approximately 15% seen only once; the top ten take approximately 9.8%. The study, taken as a whole, reports: The majority of expanded thyroid clonotypes above 0.001 frequency also occurred in blood. Ophthalmopathy progression was predicted with 55% to 71% sensitivity and about 72% specificity.

This clonotype was obtained from a woman in her 30s with Graves' ophthalmopathy. The rearrangement links TRBV30 to TRBJ2-6, with 8 bases aligning to TRBD1. The specimen was blood. The CDR3 DNA reads TGTGCCTGGAGTCATGGCCGCAGGGGGCGTAGGTCTGGGGCCAACGTCCTGACTTTC. Translated, it gives CAWSHGRRGRRSGANVLTF. Variable domain in full (rest from reference TRBV30 and TRBJ2-6): SQTIHQWPATLVQPVGSPLSLECTVEGTSNPNLYWYRQAAGRGLQLLFYSVGIGQISSEVPQNLSASRPQDRQFILSSKKLLLSDSGFYLCAWSHGRRGRRSGANVLTFGAGSRLTVL.